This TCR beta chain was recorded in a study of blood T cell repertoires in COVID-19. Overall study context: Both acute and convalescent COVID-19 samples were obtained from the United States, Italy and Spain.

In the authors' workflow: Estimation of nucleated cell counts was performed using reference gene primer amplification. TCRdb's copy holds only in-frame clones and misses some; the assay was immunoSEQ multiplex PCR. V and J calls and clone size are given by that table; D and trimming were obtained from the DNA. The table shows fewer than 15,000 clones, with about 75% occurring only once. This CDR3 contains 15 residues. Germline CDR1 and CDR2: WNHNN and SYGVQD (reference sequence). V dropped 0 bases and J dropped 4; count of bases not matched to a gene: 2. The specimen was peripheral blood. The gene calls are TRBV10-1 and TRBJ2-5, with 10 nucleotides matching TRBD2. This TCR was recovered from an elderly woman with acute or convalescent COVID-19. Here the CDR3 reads CASSESASGGETQYF. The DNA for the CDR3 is TGCGCCAGCAGTGAGTCGGCTAGCGGGGGAGAGACCCAGTACTTC.